These T cell receptor beta chains were read from a single sample in a study of post-analysis software for immune sequencing data. One entry per CDR3 protein results from TCRdb running MiXCR on the PCR reads. The table includes 350,000 to 450,000 distinct CDR3 sequences, approximately 33% detected once. Specimen: blood. All receptors derive from a girl aged 5-17 years with multiple sclerosis. The CDR3 runs from the conserved cysteine through the conserved F or W. Each record gives: V gene, clone size, J gene, D gene, CDR3 length, CDR3 DNA, CDR3 protein. A D gene is named only where the DNA matches it firmly. Clone sizes are given selectively: once, few, many, or a class where the clone is expanded.

v_call: TRBV4-3; clone_size: -; j_call: TRBJ2-5; d_call: -; cdr3_length: 13; cdr3_nt: TGCGCCAGCAGCCACCAAGTGGGAAATGAGCAGTACTTC; cdr3_aa: CASSHQVGNEQYF
v_call: TRBV20-1; clone_size: many; j_call: TRBJ1-2; d_call: -; cdr3_length: 13; cdr3_nt: TGCACCCCGAGGGCGGAGGGGAGGGACGGCTACACCTTC; cdr3_aa: CTPRAEGRDGYTF
v_call: TRBV18; clone_size: -; j_call: TRBJ1-4; d_call: -; cdr3_length: 13; cdr3_nt: TGTGCCACCGAACGGTCCAGGGAGGAAAAACTGTTTTTT; cdr3_aa: CATERSREEKLFF
v_call: TRBV20-1; clone_size: few; j_call: TRBJ2-1; d_call: TRBD2; cdr3_length: 18; cdr3_nt: TGCAGTGCTCCAACCCCGACTAGCGGGGGGTCTTGGCCGACTGAGCAGTTCTTC; cdr3_aa: CSAPTPTSGGSWPTEQFF
v_call: TRBV27; clone_size: few; j_call: TRBJ2-1; d_call: TRBD2; cdr3_length: 16; cdr3_nt: TGTGCCAGCAGTAACCGACTAGCGGGGGCGTTGAGTGAGCAGTTCTTC; cdr3_aa: CASSNRLAGALSEQFF
v_call: TRBV12-3/TRBV12-4; clone_size: -; j_call: TRBJ1-2; d_call: TRBD1; cdr3_length: 14; cdr3_nt: TGTGCCAGCAGCCCCGGGACAGGATCCTATGGCTACACCTTC; cdr3_aa: CASSPGTGSYGYTF
v_call: TRBV6-2/TRBV6-3; clone_size: -; j_call: TRBJ2-1; d_call: -; cdr3_length: 18; cdr3_nt: TGTGCCAGCAGTTCCCACCGGGACGGGCGGTCGCCCTACAATGAGCAGTTCTTC; cdr3_aa: CASSSHRDGRSPYNEQFF
v_call: TRBV13; clone_size: once; j_call: TRBJ2-5; d_call: -; cdr3_length: 14; cdr3_nt: TGTGCCAGCAGCTTAGGCAGCATCCAAGAGACCCAGTACTTC; cdr3_aa: CASSLGSIQETQYF
v_call: TRBV2; clone_size: -; j_call: TRBJ2-3; d_call: -; cdr3_length: 12; cdr3_nt: TGTGCCAGCAGTGTCAGACAACGTACGCAGTATTTT; cdr3_aa: CASSVRQRTQYF
v_call: TRBV6-1; clone_size: once; j_call: TRBJ1-1; d_call: -; cdr3_length: 14; cdr3_nt: TGTGCCAGCAGTGATGACGGGTGGGACACTGAAGCTTTCTTT; cdr3_aa: CASSDDGWDTEAFF
v_call: TRBV29-1; clone_size: few; j_call: TRBJ1-2; d_call: -; cdr3_length: 11; cdr3_nt: TGCAGCGCCCTGGACAGCTATGGCTACACCTTC; cdr3_aa: CSALDSYGYTF
v_call: TRBV12-3/TRBV12-4; clone_size: -; j_call: TRBJ2-3; d_call: TRBD2; cdr3_length: 17; cdr3_nt: TGTGCCAGCAGCCCCGGGGTGGCGGCGGGAGGCGCAGATACGCAGTATTTT; cdr3_aa: CASSPGVAAGGADTQYF
v_call: TRBV6-6; clone_size: few; j_call: TRBJ2-3; d_call: -; cdr3_length: 12; cdr3_nt: TGTGCCAGCAACTCCCCCGGTAATACGCAGTATTTT; cdr3_aa: CASNSPGNTQYF
v_call: TRBV15; clone_size: few; j_call: TRBJ2-7; d_call: TRBD2; cdr3_length: 17; cdr3_nt: TGTGCCACCAGCAGAGGACTAGCGGGGGCCGCAAGCTACGAGCAGTACTTC; cdr3_aa: CATSRGLAGAASYEQYF
v_call: TRBV6-2/TRBV6-3; clone_size: -; j_call: TRBJ2-7; d_call: -; cdr3_length: 16; cdr3_nt: TGTGCCAGCAGTTACCCCTCAGGGGCTCTATCCTACGAGCAGTACTTC; cdr3_aa: CASSYPSGALSYEQYF
v_call: TRBV20-1; clone_size: many; j_call: TRBJ1-2; d_call: -; cdr3_length: 13; cdr3_nt: TGCAGTGCTAGGGGAGGGGAGAACTATGGCTACACCTTC; cdr3_aa: CSARGGENYGYTF
v_call: TRBV15; clone_size: -; j_call: TRBJ1-2; d_call: -; cdr3_length: 13; cdr3_nt: TGTGCCACCAGCAGAGTTGCTGGGGATGGCTACACCTTC; cdr3_aa: CATSRVAGDGYTF
v_call: TRBV25-1; clone_size: -; j_call: TRBJ2-3; d_call: TRBD2; cdr3_length: 13; cdr3_nt: TGTGCCAGCAAGGGACTAATCACAGATACGCAGTATTTT; cdr3_aa: CASKGLITDTQYF
v_call: TRBV9; clone_size: -; j_call: TRBJ2-1; d_call: -; cdr3_length: 12; cdr3_nt: TGTGCCAGCAGCGTAGCTGGGGATGAGCAGTTCTTC; cdr3_aa: CASSVAGDEQFF
v_call: TRBV3-1; clone_size: -; j_call: TRBJ2-1; d_call: -; cdr3_length: 16; cdr3_nt: TGTGCCAGCAGCCAATCGGCGGCGAGCTCCTACAATGAGCAGTTCTTC; cdr3_aa: CASSQSAASSYNEQFF
v_call: TRBV29-1; clone_size: -; j_call: TRBJ2-7; d_call: TRBD1; cdr3_length: 13; cdr3_nt: TGCAGCGTTGAAAAGACAGGGTCCCACGAGCAGTACTTC; cdr3_aa: CSVEKTGSHEQYF
v_call: TRBV20-1; clone_size: few; j_call: TRBJ2-7; d_call: -; cdr3_length: 14; cdr3_nt: TGCAGTGCCGCCCTCGCGGGGTGGGCCTACGAGCAGTACTTC; cdr3_aa: CSAALAGWAYEQYF
v_call: TRBV5-1; clone_size: -; j_call: TRBJ2-5; d_call: -; cdr3_length: 15; cdr3_nt: TGCGCCAGCAGCTTGTATTACAGTCCGGGGGAGACCCAGTACTTC; cdr3_aa: CASSLYYSPGETQYF
v_call: TRBV20-1; clone_size: few; j_call: TRBJ2-2; d_call: TRBD1; cdr3_length: 15; cdr3_nt: TGCAGTGCTGGACCGGGACAGGGGGACACCGGGGAGCTGTTTTTT; cdr3_aa: CSAGPGQGDTGELFF
v_call: TRBV4-1; clone_size: few; j_call: TRBJ1-6; d_call: TRBD1; cdr3_length: 16; cdr3_nt: TGCGCCAGCAGCCATTATTTCGAAACAGGGGATTCACCCCCCCACTTT; cdr3_aa: CASSHYFETGDSPPHF
v_call: TRBV9; clone_size: few; j_call: TRBJ2-1; d_call: -; cdr3_length: 15; cdr3_nt: TGTGCCAGCAGCCCAGGCGTCTCCCTAGGCAATGAGCAGTTCTTC; cdr3_aa: CASSPGVSLGNEQFF
v_call: TRBV7-8; clone_size: few; j_call: TRBJ2-1; d_call: -; cdr3_length: 17; cdr3_nt: TGTGCCAGCAGCTTAGCGCTGGGCGGGGACACGCACAATGAGCAGTTCTTC; cdr3_aa: CASSLALGGDTHNEQFF
v_call: TRBV14; clone_size: -; j_call: TRBJ2-3; d_call: TRBD2; cdr3_length: 15; cdr3_nt: TGTGCCAGCAGCAGAGCGGGGGAGATCGCAGATACGCAGTATTTT; cdr3_aa: CASSRAGEIADTQYF
v_call: TRBV30; clone_size: -; j_call: TRBJ2-7; d_call: TRBD1; cdr3_length: 14; cdr3_nt: TGTGCCTGGAGTGGAGGGGGCCGCTCCTACGAGCAGTACTTC; cdr3_aa: CAWSGGGRSYEQYF
v_call: TRBV7-8; clone_size: -; j_call: TRBJ1-1; d_call: -; cdr3_length: 14; cdr3_nt: TGTGCCAGCAGCTCCGGGTTCGAGGGCACTGAAGCTTTCTTT; cdr3_aa: CASSSGFEGTEAFF
v_call: TRBV6-6; clone_size: -; j_call: TRBJ2-1; d_call: TRBD1; cdr3_length: 15; cdr3_nt: TGTGCCAGCAGCCTACCCCGGGACAGGGACAATGAGCAGTTCTTC; cdr3_aa: CASSLPRDRDNEQFF
v_call: TRBV7-2; clone_size: -; j_call: TRBJ2-7; d_call: -; cdr3_length: 15; cdr3_nt: TGTGCCAGCAGCTTAGTAGGGGAAGAGAGGAACGAGCAGTACTTC; cdr3_aa: CASSLVGEERNEQYF
v_call: TRBV5-1; clone_size: -; j_call: TRBJ2-1; d_call: TRBD1; cdr3_length: 16; cdr3_nt: TGCGCCAGCAGCCCTCCTGGCGCAGGGGGCTACAATGAGCAGTTCTTC; cdr3_aa: CASSPPGAGGYNEQFF
v_call: TRBV7-9; clone_size: -; j_call: TRBJ2-2; d_call: -; cdr3_length: 12; cdr3_nt: TGTGCCAGCAGCTTACCCACCGGGGAGCTGTTTTTT; cdr3_aa: CASSLPTGELFF
v_call: TRBV9; clone_size: -; j_call: TRBJ2-2; d_call: TRBD1; cdr3_length: 16; cdr3_nt: TGTGCCAGCAATAGACAGGGCTCACCGAACACCGGGGAGCTGTTTTTT; cdr3_aa: CASNRQGSPNTGELFF